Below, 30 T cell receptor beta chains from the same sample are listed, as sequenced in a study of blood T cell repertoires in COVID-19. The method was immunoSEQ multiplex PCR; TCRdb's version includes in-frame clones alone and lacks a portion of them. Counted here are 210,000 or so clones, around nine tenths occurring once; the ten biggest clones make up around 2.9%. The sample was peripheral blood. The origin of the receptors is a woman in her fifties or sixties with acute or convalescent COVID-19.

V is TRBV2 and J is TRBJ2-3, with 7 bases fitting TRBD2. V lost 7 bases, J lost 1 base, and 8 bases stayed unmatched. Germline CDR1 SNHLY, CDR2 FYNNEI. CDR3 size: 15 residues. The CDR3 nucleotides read TGTGCCAGCAAGCAATTACGGGGGGGCACAGATACGCAGTATTTT. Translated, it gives CASKQLRGGTDTQYF.

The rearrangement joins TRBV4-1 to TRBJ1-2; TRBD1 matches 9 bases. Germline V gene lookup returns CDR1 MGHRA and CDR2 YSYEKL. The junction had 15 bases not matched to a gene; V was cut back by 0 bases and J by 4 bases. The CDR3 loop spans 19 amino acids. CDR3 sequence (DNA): TGCGCCAGCAGCCAAGAGAAACAGGGGGCCAATTTTGCAATCTATGGCTACACCTTC. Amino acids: CASSQEKQGANFAIYGYTF.

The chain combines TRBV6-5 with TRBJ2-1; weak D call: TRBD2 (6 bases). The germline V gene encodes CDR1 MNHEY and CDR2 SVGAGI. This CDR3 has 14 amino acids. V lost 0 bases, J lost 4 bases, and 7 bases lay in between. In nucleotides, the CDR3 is TGTGCCAGCAGTTACTCGGCGGGATACAATGAGCAGTTCTTC. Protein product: CASSYSAGYNEQFF.

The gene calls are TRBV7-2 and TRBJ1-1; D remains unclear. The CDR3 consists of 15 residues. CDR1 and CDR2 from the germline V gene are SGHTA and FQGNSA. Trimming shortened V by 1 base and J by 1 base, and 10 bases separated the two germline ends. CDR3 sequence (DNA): TGTGCCAGCAGCTTAGGTGGGCGACCGAACACTGAAGCTTTCTTT. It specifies CASSLGGRPNTEAFF.

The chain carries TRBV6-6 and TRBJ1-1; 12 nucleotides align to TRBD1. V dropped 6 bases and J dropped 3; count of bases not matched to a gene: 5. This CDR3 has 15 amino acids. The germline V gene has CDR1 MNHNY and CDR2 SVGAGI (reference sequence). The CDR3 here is CASRGQGAPDTEAFF. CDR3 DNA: TGTGCCAGCAGGGGACAGGGGGCGCCGGACACTGAAGCTTTCTTT.

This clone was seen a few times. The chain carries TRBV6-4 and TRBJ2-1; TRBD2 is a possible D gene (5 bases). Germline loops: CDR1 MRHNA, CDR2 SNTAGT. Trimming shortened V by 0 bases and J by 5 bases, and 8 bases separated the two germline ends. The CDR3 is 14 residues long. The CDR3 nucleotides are TGTGCCAGCAGTGACTCGCTAGCCCACAATGAGCAGTTCTTC. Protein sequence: CASSDSLAHNEQFF.

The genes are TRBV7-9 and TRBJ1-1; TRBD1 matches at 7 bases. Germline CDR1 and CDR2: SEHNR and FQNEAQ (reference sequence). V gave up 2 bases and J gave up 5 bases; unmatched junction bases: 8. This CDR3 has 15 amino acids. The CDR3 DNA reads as TGTGCCAGCAGCTTACTTGGGACAGTGGTGACTGAAGCTTTCTTT. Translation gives CASSLLGTVVTEAFF.

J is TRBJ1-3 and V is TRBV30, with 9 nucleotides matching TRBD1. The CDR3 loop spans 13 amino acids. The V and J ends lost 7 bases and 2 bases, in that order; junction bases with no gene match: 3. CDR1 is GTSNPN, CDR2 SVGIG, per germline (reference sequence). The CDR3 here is CASGQGPGNTIYF. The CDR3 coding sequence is TGTGCCTCTGGACAGGGGCCTGGAAACACCATATATTTT.

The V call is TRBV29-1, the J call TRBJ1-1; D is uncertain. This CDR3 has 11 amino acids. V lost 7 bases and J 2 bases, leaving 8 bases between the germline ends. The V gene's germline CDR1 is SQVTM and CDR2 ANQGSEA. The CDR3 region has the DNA TGCAGCGCGCATCAAAACACTGAAGCTTTCTTT. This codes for CSAHQNTEAFF.

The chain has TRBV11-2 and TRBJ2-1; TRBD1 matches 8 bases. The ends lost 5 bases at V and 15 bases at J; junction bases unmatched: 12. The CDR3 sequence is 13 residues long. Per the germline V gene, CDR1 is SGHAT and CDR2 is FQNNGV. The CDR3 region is CASSPRTGGESFF. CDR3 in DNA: TGTGCCAGCAGCCCCAGAACAGGGGGAGAGTCGTTCTTC.

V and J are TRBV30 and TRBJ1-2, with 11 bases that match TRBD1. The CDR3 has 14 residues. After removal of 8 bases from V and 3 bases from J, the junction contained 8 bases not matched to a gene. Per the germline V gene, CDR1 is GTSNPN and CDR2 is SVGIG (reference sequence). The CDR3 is CAMHRDRGDYGYTF. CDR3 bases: TGTGCCATGCACCGGGACAGGGGGGACTATGGCTACACCTTC. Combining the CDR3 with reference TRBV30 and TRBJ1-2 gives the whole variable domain SQTIHQWPATLVQPVGSPLSLECTVEGTSNPNLYWYRQAAGRGLQLLFYSVGIGQISSEVPQNLSASRPQDRQFILSSKKLLLSDSGFYLCAMHRDRGDYGYTFGSGTRLTVV.

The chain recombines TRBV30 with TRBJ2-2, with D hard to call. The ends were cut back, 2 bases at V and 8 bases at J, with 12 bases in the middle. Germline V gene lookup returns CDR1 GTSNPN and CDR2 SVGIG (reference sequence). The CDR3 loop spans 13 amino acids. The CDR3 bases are TGTGCCTGGAGTTTCTCGTCTACTGGGGAGCTGTTTTTT. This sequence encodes CAWSFSSTGELFF.

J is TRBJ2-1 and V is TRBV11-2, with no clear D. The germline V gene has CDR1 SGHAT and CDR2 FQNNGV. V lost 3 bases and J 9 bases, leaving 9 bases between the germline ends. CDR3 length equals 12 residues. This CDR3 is CASSFNGGEQFF. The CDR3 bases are TGTGCCAGCAGCTTTAACGGCGGTGAGCAGTTCTTC.

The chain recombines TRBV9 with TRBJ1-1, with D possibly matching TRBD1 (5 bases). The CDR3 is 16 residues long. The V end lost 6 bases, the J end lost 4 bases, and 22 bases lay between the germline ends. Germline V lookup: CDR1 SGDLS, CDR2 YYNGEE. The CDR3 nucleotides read TGTGCCAGCAACCCTCGGGGGTATGAACTGAGCACTGAAGCTTTCTTT. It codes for CASNPRGYELSTEAFF.

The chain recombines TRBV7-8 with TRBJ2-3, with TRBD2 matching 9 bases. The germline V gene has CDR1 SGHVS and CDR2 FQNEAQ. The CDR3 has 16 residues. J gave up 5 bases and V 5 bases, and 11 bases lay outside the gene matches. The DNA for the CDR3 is TGTGCCAGCAGCCTAAGGTTTGTTAGCGGGAGAGATACGCAGTATTTT. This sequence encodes CASSLRFVSGRDTQYF.

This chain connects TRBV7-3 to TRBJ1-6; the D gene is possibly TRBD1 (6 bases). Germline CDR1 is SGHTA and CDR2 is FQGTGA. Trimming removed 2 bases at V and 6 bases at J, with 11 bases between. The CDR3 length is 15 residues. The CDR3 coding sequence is TGTGCCAGCAGCTTATTGCAGGGGCTTAATTCACCCCTCCACTTT. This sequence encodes CASSLLQGLNSPLHF. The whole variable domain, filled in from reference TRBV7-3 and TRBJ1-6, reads GAGVSQTPSNKVTEKGKYVELRCDPISGHTALYWYRQSLGQGPEFLIYFQGTGAADDSGLPNDRFFAVRPEGSVSTLKIQRTERGDSAVYLCASSLLQGLNSPLHFGNGTRLTVT.

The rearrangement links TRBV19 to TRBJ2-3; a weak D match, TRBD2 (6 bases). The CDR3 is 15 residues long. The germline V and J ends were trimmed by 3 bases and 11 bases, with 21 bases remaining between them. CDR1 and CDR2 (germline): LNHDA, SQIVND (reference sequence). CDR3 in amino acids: CASSIEFGGPTGQYF. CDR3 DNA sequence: TGTGCCAGTAGTATTGAGTTCGGGGGACCCACAGGGCAGTATTTT.

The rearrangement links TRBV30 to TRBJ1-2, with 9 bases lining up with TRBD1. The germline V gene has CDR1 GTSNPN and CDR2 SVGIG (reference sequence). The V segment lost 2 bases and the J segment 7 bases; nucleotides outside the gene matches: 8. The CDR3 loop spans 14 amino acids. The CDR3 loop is CAWSRTGDKRGYTF. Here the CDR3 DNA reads TGTGCCTGGAGTAGGACAGGGGATAAGCGTGGCTACACCTTC.

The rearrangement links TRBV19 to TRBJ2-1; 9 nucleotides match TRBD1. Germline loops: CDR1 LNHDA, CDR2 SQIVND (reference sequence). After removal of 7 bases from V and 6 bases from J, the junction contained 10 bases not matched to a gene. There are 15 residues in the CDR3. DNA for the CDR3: TGTGCCAGTACTAGGTGGACAGGGGTCAGCAATGAGCAGTTCTTC. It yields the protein CASTRWTGVSNEQFF.

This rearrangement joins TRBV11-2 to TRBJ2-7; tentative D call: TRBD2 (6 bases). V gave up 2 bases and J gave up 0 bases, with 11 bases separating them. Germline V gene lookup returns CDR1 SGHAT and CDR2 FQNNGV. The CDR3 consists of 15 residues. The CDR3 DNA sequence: TGTGCCAGCAGCTTATTGGTGGGGGGCTCCTACGAGCAGTACTTC. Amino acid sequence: CASSLLVGGSYEQYF.

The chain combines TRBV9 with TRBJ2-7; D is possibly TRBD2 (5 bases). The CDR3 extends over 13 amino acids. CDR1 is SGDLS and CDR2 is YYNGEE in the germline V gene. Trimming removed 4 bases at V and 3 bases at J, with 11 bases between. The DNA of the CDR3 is TGTGCCAGCAGCCCCTTAGCGATCTACGAGCAGTACTTC. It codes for CASSPLAIYEQYF. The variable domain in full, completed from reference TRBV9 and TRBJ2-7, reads DSGVTQTPKHLITATGQRVTLRCSPRSGDLSVYWYQQSLDQGLQFLIQYYNGEERAKGNILERFSAQQFPDLHSELNLSSLELGDSALYFCASSPLAIYEQYFGPGTRLTVT.

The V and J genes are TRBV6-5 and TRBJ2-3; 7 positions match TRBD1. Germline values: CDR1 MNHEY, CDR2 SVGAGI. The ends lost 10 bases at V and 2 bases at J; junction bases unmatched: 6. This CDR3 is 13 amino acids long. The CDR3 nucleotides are TGTGCCACTCGGGACAGATACACAGATACGCAGTATTTT. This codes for CATRDRYTDTQYF.

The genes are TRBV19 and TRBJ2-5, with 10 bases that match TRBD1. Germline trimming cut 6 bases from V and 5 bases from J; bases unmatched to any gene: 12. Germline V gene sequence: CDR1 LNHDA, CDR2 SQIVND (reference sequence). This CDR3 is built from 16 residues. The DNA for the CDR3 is TGTGCCAGTAGGCCCTTTCCGGGACAGGGGTGGGAGACCCAGTACTTC. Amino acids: CASRPFPGQGWETQYF.

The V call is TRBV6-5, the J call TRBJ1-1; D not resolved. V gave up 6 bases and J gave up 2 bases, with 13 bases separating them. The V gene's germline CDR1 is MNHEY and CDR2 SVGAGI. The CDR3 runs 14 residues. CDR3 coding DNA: TGTGCCAGCAGCGTATTTGGAGTAAACACTGAAGCTTTCTTT. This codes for CASSVFGVNTEAFF.

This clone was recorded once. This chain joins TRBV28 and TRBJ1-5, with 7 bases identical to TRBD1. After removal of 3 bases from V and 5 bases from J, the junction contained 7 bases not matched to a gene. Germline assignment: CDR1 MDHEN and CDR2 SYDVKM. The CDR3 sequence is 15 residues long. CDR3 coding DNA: TGTGCCAGCAGTTTTGGCAGGGGGGTCCATCAGCCCCAGCATTTT. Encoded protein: CASSFGRGVHQPQHF.

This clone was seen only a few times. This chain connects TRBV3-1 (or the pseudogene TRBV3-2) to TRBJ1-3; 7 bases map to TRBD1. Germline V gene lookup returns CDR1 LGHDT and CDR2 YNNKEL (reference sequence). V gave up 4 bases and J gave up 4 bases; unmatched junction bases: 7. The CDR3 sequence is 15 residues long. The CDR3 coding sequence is TGTGCCAGCAGCCGCGACACAGGGGCGGGAAACACCATATATTTT. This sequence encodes CASSRDTGAGNTIYF.

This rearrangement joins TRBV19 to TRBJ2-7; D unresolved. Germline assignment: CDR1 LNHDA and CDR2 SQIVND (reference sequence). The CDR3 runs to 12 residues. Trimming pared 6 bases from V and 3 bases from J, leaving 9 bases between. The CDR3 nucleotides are TGTGCCAGTAGCCCCAGGAACTACGAGCAGTACTTC. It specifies CASSPRNYEQYF.

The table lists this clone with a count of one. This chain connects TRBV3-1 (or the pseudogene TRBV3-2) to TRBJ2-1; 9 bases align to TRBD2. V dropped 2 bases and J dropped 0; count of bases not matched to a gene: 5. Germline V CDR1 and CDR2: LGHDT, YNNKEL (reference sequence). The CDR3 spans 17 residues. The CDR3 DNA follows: TGTGCCAGCAGCCAACCGGGACTAGCCGACTCCTACAATGAGCAGTTCTTC. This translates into CASSQPGLADSYNEQFF.

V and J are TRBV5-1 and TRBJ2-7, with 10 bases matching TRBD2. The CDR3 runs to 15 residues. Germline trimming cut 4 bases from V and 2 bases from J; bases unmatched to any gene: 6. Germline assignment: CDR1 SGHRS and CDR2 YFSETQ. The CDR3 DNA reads TGCGCCAGCAGCCGGGGAGGGACTAGCGCCTACGAGCAGTACTTC. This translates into CASSRGGTSAYEQYF. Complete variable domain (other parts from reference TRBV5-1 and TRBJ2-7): KAGVTQTPRYLIKTRGQQVTLSCSPISGHRSVSWYQQTPGQGLQFLFEYFSETQRNKGNFPGRFSGRQFSNSRSEMNVSTLELGDSALYLCASSRGGTSAYEQYFGPGTRLTVT.

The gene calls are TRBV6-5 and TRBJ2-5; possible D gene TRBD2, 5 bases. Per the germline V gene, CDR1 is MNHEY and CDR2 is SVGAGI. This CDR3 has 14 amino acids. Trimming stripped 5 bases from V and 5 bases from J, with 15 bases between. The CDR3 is CASSQDSSRETQYF. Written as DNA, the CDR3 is TGTGCCAGCAGTCAGGACTCTTCCAGGGAGACCCAGTACTTC.